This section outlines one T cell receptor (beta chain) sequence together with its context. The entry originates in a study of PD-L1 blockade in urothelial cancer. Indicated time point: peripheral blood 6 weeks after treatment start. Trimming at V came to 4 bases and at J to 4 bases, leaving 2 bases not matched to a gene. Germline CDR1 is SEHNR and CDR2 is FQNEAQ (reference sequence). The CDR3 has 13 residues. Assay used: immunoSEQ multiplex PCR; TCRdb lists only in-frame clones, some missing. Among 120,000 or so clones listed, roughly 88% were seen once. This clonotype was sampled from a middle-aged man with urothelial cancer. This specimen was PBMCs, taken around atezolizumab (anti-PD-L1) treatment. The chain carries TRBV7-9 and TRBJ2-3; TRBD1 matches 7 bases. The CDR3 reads CASSSTGADTQYF. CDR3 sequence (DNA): TGTGCCAGCAGCTCCACAGGGGCAGATACGCAGTATTTT.